Listed below are T cell receptor beta chains from one sample, sequenced in a study of T cells after yellow fever vaccination. A single record per CDR3 protein comes from TCRdb applying MiXCR to the 5' RACE reads. The table has hundreds of thousands of distinct CDR3 sequences, roughly 3.5% seen once. Sample: PBMCs, taken on the day of the yellow fever booster vaccination. The source is a man younger than 30 who received the YFV17D yellow fever vaccine. Both conserved end residues are part of each CDR3. A D gene is named only where the DNA matches it firmly. The size entry is marked missing in some rows and otherwise reads once, few, many or a size class.

cdr3_length,clone_size,v_call,j_call,d_call,cdr3_nt,cdr3_aa
14,many,TRBV7-9,TRBJ2-3,NA,TGTGCCAGCAGCTTCGGCAGGGAGGTAGATACGCAGTATTTT,CASSFGREVDTQYF
13,NA,TRBV7-3,TRBJ1-3,NA,TGTGCCAGCAGCTTAGGACCCGGGGACACCATATATTTT,CASSLGPGDTIYF
16,many,TRBV27,TRBJ2-1,TRBD2,TGTGCCAGCAGAGGACTAGCGGGGGGCACCTACAATGAGCAGTTCTTC,CASRGLAGGTYNEQFF
15,few,TRBV20-1,TRBJ1-3,NA,TGCAGTGCATCCCCACAGGGTACCTCTGGAAACACCATATATTTT,CSASPQGTSGNTIYF
16,NA,TRBV5-5,TRBJ2-1,TRBD1,TGTGCCAGCAGCTACCTAGGACAGGGTGCCAACAATGAGCAGTTCTTC,CASSYLGQGANNEQFF
17,NA,TRBV12-3/TRBV12-4,TRBJ1-1,TRBD1,TGTGCCAGCAGTTACTACAGGGGCCCGAAGTTGAACACTGAAGCTTTCTTT,CASSYYRGPKLNTEAFF
15,NA,TRBV6-5,TRBJ1-4,TRBD1,TGTGCCAGCAGTTACTCCGGGACAGGGGATGAAAAACTGTTTTTT,CASSYSGTGDEKLFF
12,few,TRBV12-3/TRBV12-4,TRBJ1-6,NA,TGTGCCAGCGCTGAGGGTGGCTCACCCCTCCACTTT,CASAEGGSPLHF
15,few,TRBV10-1,TRBJ2-3,NA,TGCGCCAGCAGTGAAGGGCGGGGCGGCACAGATACGCAGTATTTT,CASSEGRGGTDTQYF
16,few,TRBV4-2,TRBJ1-1,TRBD1,TGTGCCAGCAGCCAGGATATCAGGGGGTCCGCTAGGTTGGCTTTCTTT,CASSQDIRGSARLAFF
15,few,TRBV7-3,TRBJ1-2,TRBD1,TGTGCCAGCAGCCCGAGCCCGGGACAGGGCTATGGCTACACCTTC,CASSPSPGQGYGYTF
14,many,TRBV20-1,TRBJ2-1,TRBD2,TGCAGTGCTAGACCTGGGCGGGGGGGCAATGAGCAGTTCTTC,CSARPGRGGNEQFF
17,many,TRBV5-1,TRBJ2-1,NA,TGCGCCAGCAGCCAGGGCGGCCCCCAGACAGTCCACAATGAGCAGTTCTTC,CASSQGGPQTVHNEQFF
14,many,TRBV7-2,TRBJ1-1,NA,TGTGCCAGTCGCACACATTTCATGAACACTGAAGCTTTCTTT,CASRTHFMNTEAFF
13,many,TRBV21-1,TRBJ2-7,NA,TGTGCCAGCAGCCTCCCCGGCCCCTACGAGCAGTACTTC,CASSLPGPYEQYF
13,NA,TRBV4-3,TRBJ2-5,NA,TGCGCCAGCAGCCAAGTAGTCGGTCGTATCCGGGACTTC,CASSQVVGRIRDF
13,many,TRBV6-2/TRBV6-3,TRBJ2-2,TRBD2,TGTGCCAGCAAACAGCGGGGGAACGGGGAGCTGTTTTTT,CASKQRGNGELFF
14,many,TRBV10-3,TRBJ2-2,TRBD1,TGTGCTATCAGACAGGACAGGGGGGCCGGGGAGCTGTTTTTT,CAIRQDRGAGELFF
17,many,TRBV4-3,TRBJ2-1,TRBD2,TGCGCCAGCAGCCAAGATAGGCTAGCGGGGCCCCACAATGAGCAGTTCTTC,CASSQDRLAGPHNEQFF
14,NA,TRBV7-3,TRBJ2-1,NA,TGTGCCAGCAGCTTAATGGCCACCTACAATGGGCAGTTCTTC,CASSLMATYNGQFF
14,NA,TRBV10-3,TRBJ1-2,TRBD1,TGTGCCATCAGATCGGGACAGGAAAACTATGGCTACACCTTC,CAIRSGQENYGYTF
14,many,TRBV4-3,TRBJ2-1,NA,TGCGCCAGCAGCCAGGCGGCATCCAACAATGAGCAGTTCTTC,CASSQAASNNEQFF
14,NA,TRBV20-1,TRBJ2-7,NA,TGCAGTGCTCTTCACAGCCGCGTCGGGGACGAGCAGTACTTC,CSALHSRVGDEQYF
15,many,TRBV7-8,TRBJ2-3,TRBD2,TGTGCCAGCAGCTTATTTGCGGGGGGATCAGATACGCAGTATTTT,CASSLFAGGSDTQYF
16,NA,TRBV6-5,TRBJ1-1,NA,TGTGCCAGCAGTTATAGGAGGGGCCCGGGGGGCACTGAAGCTTTCTTT,CASSYRRGPGGTEAFF
15,many,TRBV7-2,TRBJ2-5,TRBD1,TGTGCCAGCAGCTTAGCAGGGGGCGGGTGGGAGACCCAGTACTTC,CASSLAGGGWETQYF
16,many,TRBV7-2,TRBJ1-6,NA,TGTGCCAGCAGCTTAGCGTCGGCAGGGTCGAATTCACCCCTCCACTTT,CASSLASAGSNSPLHF
14,NA,TRBV5-1,TRBJ1-1,NA,TGCGCCAGCAGCTCCCTGGGACCGAACACTGAAGCTTTCTTT,CASSSLGPNTEAFF
14,few,TRBV12-3/TRBV12-4,TRBJ2-2,NA,TGTGCCAGCAGTTTATTTAGATCCACCGGGGAGCTGTTTTTT,CASSLFRSTGELFF
16,many,TRBV7-2,TRBJ1-5,NA,TGTGCCAGCAGCTTCGGAGGGGGGCGTAGCAATCAGCCCCAGCATTTT,CASSFGGGRSNQPQHF
15,NA,TRBV5-4,TRBJ2-3,TRBD1,TGTGCCAGCAGCATCCGGGACAGGGGGCTTCATACGCAGTATTTT,CASSIRDRGLHTQYF
15,few,TRBV18,TRBJ2-3,TRBD1,TGTGCCAGCTCACGAGAGACAGGGTACACAGATACGCAGTATTTT,CASSRETGYTDTQYF
15,few,TRBV4-2,TRBJ2-7,TRBD1,TGTGCCAGCAGCCGACAGGGACAGGGGAACTACGAGCAGTACTTC,CASSRQGQGNYEQYF
15,many,TRBV6-2/TRBV6-3,TRBJ2-5,TRBD1,TGTGCCAGCAGTTACCCAGGGGGCTTTCAAGAGACCCAGTACTTC,CASSYPGGFQETQYF
13,many,TRBV7-2,TRBJ1-1,NA,TGTGCCAGCAGCTTAGAGAGGAACACTGAAGCTTTCTTT,CASSLERNTEAFF
15,few,TRBV2,TRBJ1-5,NA,TGTGCCAGCAGTGATTCCGGGGGCTGGGGTCAGCCCCAGCATTTT,CASSDSGGWGQPQHF
14,few,TRBV12-3/TRBV12-4,TRBJ1-2,NA,TGTGCCAGCAGTTTAGGGAACGGCGGCTATGGCTACACCTTC,CASSLGNGGYGYTF
15,few,TRBV4-1,TRBJ1-2,NA,TGCGCCAGCAGCCAAGAATCCGGGAGTAGCTATGGCTACACCTTC,CASSQESGSSYGYTF
13,many,TRBV10-3,TRBJ2-5,TRBD2,TGTGCCATCAGTCAGACGGGAGGGGAGACCCAGTACTTC,CAISQTGGETQYF
15,few,TRBV11-2,TRBJ1-6,NA,TGTGCCAGCAGCTTAGGGTGGTTCGGTGATTCACCCCTCCACTTT,CASSLGWFGDSPLHF
16,NA,TRBV5-6,TRBJ1-1,NA,TGTGCCAGCAGCCCGGGACCGATATCAACTAACACTGAAGCTTTCTTT,CASSPGPISTNTEAFF
17,few,TRBV5-8,TRBJ2-7,NA,TGTGCCAGCAGCTTGGGGGCCCGTGGAACCCTGACTTACGAGCAGTACTTC,CASSLGARGTLTYEQYF
16,NA,TRBV4-1,TRBJ1-1,NA,TGCGCCAGCAGCCATCCCCCAGGAGGAGGGGACACTGAAGCTTTCTTT,CASSHPPGGGDTEAFF
17,many,TRBV12-3/TRBV12-4,TRBJ2-2,TRBD1,TGTGCCAGCAGTAAACGGACAGGAAACGCGAACACCGGGGAGCTGTTTTTT,CASSKRTGNANTGELFF
15,many,TRBV5-6,TRBJ2-3,NA,TGTGCCAGCAGCTTGGGCCCCACAGGGCGTCGGTCGCAGTATTTT,CASSLGPTGRRSQYF
15,few,TRBV30,TRBJ1-1,NA,TGTGCCTGGAGTCTCAGGAGGGGGGTGTCCACTGAAGCTTTCTTT,CAWSLRRGVSTEAFF
16,few,TRBV5-1,TRBJ2-3,TRBD2,TGCGCCAGCAGCGGGACTAGCGGGGGAAGTACAGATACGCAGTATTTT,CASSGTSGGSTDTQYF
15,many,TRBV7-9,TRBJ2-3,NA,TGTGCCAGCAGCCGAAGACTAGGAAGCACAGATACGCAGTATTTT,CASSRRLGSTDTQYF
13,few,TRBV6-2/TRBV6-3,TRBJ2-7,NA,TGTGCCAGCAGTTACGAGGCAGACTACGAGCAGTACTTC,CASSYEADYEQYF
14,NA,TRBV5-1,TRBJ2-3,NA,TGCGCCAGCAGCTTGGACTCCGGTGAGGGTACGCAGTATTTT,CASSLDSGEGTQYF